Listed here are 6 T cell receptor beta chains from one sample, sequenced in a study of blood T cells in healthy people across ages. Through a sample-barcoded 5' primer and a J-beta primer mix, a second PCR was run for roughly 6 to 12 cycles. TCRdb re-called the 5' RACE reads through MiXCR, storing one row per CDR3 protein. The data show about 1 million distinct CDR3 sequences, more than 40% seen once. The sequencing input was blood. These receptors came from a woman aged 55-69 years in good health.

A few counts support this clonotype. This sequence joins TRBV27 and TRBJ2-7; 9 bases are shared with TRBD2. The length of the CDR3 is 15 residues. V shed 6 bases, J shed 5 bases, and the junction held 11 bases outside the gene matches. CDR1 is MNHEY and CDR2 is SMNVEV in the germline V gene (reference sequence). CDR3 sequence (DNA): TGTGCCAGCAGCCCACAACTAGCGGGCCTAGACGAGCAGTACTTC. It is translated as CASSPQLAGLDEQYF.

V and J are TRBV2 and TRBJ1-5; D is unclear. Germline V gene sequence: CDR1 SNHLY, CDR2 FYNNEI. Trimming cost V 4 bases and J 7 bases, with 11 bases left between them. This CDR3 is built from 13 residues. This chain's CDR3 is CASSGSTPQPQHF. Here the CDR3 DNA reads TGTGCCAGCAGTGGGTCAACACCCCAGCCCCAGCATTTT.

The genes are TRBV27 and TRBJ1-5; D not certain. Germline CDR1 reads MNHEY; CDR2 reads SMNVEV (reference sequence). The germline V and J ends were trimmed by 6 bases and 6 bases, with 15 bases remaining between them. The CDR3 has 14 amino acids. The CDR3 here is CASSPWSSSQPQHF. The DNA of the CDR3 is TGTGCCAGCAGCCCCTGGTCCTCAAGTCAGCCCCAGCATTTT.

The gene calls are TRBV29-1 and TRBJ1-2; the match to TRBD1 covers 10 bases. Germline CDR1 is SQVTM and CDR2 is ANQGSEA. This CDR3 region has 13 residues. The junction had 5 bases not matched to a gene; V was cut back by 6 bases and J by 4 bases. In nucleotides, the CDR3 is TGCAGCGTGACCCGGACAGGGGGCTATGGCTACACCTTC. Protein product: CSVTRTGGYGYTF.

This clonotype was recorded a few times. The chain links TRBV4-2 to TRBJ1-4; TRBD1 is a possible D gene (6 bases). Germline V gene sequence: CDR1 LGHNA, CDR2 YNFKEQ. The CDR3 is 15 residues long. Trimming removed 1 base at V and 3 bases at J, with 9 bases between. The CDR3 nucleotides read TGTGCCAGCAGCCAAGGGGGGGCAGCTAATGAAAAACTGTTTTTT. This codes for CASSQGGAANEKLFF.

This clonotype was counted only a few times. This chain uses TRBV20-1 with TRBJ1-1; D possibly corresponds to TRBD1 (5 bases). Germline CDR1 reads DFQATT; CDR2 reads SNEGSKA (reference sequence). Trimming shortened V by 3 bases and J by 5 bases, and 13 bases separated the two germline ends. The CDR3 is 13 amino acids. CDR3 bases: TGCAGTGCTAGGGGGAGCGGGGGGACTGAAGCTTTCTTT. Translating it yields CSARGSGGTEAFF.